The T cell receptor (beta chain) described here comes from a study of OX40 agonist ivuxolimab in advanced cancers. With respect to the entire study: Ivuxolimab, which targeted the costimulatory receptor OX40 (CD134), was an agonistic, fully human IgG2 monoclonal antibody. Intravenous ivuxolimab was administered to patients every 2 weeks at six dose levels: 0.01, 0.1, 0.3, 1.5, 3 and 10 mg/kg. Of the 50 to 55 dose-escalation patients, hepatocellular carcinoma was present in approximately 20, melanoma in roughly 15, renal cell carcinoma in 9 and head and neck cancer in 9. The dose-escalation cohort was around 83% male with a mean age of approximately 60 years, ranging from about 23 to 85. Patients were allowed to have had prior anti-PD-1, anti-PD-L1 or anti-CTLA-4 therapy, and approximately 40% of the dose-escalation patients had previously received checkpoint inhibitors. Partial responses occurred in three dose-escalation patients, of whom one had hepatocellular carcinoma and two had cutaneous melanoma. Peripheral TCRbeta sequencing was intended to test whether TCR sequence diversity was altered and clonal T-cell expansion was caused by ivuxolimab. The monotherapy dose-escalation portion (N of about 47 patients) of the phase I ivuxolimab trial is reported in the paper. Here is what the overall study found, with its caveats: Low levels of normalized T-cell clonal expansion were also seen in some patients who did not respond. In the 0.1-3.0 mg/kg groups, partial responders had among the lowest normalized peripheral clonal expansion, particularly in CD8+ T cells. Clonal expansion of both CD4+ and CD8+ blood T cells was observed from baseline to week 6 at doses 0.1 to 3.0 mg/kg. Which antigens the clonally expanded peripheral T cells were specific for was not determined. After ivuxolimab, more expanded clones were found on average in CD8+ T cells than in CD4+ T cells.

Concerning this clone: What this receptor recognizes is not known. One junction end does not reproduce the germline sequence, and a read error may be involved.

Patients with a history of autoimmune disease or receiving systemic immunosuppression were excluded from the trial. Peripheral blood for TCR sequencing was collected from all dose cohorts at baseline, on cycle 4 day 1, and on cycle 7 day 1. Samples were obtained from an open-label, multicenter, first-in-human phase I dose-escalation trial of ivuxolimab. Adults with locally advanced or metastatic melanoma, renal cell, hepatocellular, or head and neck squamous cell carcinoma were enrolled in the trial. CD4+ and CD8+ T cells were sorted separately from peripheral blood before TCR sequencing. Genomic DNA was extracted from sorted cells for sequencing of the TCRbeta CDR3 region. The immunoSEQ Assay was used to sequence the TCRbeta CDR3 regions. TCRdb re-hosts the immuneACCESS table, in-frame sequences only. Its copies lack some clones; in the studies checked, an unresolved V gene accounts for under half of them, and the cause for the rest is not known. The sample table lists about 81,000 clones, around nine tenths of them with a count of one. The biggest ten clones account for around 0.5% of the sample.

The germline V gene yields MNHNS for CDR1 and SASEGT for CDR2. Including the terminal cysteine and phenylalanine, the CDR3 comprises 9 residues. Kept here is only the CDR3 DNA, which spans 27 bases and is read in frame from base 1. The receptor's source is an adult with an advanced solid tumor such as melanoma, head and neck, liver or kidney cancer. Material: CD4+ or CD8+ T cells sorted from blood, obtained in a trial of the OX40 agonist ivuxolimab. The rearranged segments are TRBV6-1 and TRBJ1-1, with the D gene not clear enough to name. CDR3 region: CASSRGQVF. The DNA sequence is given as TGTGCCAGCAGTCGTGGCCAGGTCTTT.